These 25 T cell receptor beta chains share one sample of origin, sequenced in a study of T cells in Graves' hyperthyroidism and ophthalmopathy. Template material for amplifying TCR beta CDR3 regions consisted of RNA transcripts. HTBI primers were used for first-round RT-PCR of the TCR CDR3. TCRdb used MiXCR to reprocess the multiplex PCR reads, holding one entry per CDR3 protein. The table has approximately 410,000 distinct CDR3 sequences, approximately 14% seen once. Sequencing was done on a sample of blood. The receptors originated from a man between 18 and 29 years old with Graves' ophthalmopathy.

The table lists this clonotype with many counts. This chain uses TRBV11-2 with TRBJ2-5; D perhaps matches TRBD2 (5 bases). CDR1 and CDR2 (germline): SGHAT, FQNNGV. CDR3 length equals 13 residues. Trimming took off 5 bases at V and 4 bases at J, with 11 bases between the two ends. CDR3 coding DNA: TGTGCCAGCAGCCCCTTTACTAGAGAGACCCAGTACTTC. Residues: CASSPFTRETQYF.

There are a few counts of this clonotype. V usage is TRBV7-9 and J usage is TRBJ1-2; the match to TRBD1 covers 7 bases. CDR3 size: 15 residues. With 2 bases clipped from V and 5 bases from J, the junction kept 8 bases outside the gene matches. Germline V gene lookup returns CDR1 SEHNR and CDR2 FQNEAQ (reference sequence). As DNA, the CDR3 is TGTGCCAGCAGCTTAAGGGTCAGGGGGTCTTATGGCTACACCTTC. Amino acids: CASSLRVRGSYGYTF. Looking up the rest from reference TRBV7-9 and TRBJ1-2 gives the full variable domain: DTGVSQNPRHKITKRGQNVTFRCDPISEHNRLYWYRQTLGQGPEFLTYFQNEAQLEKSRLLSDRFSAERPKGSFSTLEIQRTEQGDSAMYLCASSLRVRGSYGYTFGSGTRLTVV.

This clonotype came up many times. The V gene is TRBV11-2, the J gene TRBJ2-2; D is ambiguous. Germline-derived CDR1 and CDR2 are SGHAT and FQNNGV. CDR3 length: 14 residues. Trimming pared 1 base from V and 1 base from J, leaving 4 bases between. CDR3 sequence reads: CASSLGENTGELFF. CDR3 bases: TGTGCCAGCAGCTTAGGAGAGAACACCGGGGAGCTGTTTTTT. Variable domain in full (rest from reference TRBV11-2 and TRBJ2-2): EAGVAQSPRYKIIEKRQSVAFWCNPISGHATLYWYQQILGQGPKLLIQFQNNGVVDDSQLPKDRFSAERLKGVDSTLKIQPAKLEDSAVYLCASSLGENTGELFFGEGSRLTVL.

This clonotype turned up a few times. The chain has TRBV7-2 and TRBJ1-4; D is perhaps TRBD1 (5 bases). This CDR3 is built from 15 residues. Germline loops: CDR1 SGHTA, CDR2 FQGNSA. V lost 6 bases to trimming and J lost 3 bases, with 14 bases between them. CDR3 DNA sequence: TGTGCCAGCAGAGGGGCAGTGGTGGCTAATGAAAAACTGTTTTTT. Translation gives CASRGAVVANEKLFF.

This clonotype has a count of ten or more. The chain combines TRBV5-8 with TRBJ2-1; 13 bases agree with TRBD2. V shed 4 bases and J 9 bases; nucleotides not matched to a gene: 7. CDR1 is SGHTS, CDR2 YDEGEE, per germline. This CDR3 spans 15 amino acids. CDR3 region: CASSRGLAGRVEQFF. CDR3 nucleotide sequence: TGTGCCAGCAGCAGGGGACTAGCGGGAAGGGTTGAGCAGTTCTTC.

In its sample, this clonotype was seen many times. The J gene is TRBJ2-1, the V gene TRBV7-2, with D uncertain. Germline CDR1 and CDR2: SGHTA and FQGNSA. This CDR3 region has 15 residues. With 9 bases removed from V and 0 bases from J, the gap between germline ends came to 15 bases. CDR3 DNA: TGTGCCAGTACCCAGGATATGAGCTCCTACAATGAGCAGTTCTTC. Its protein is CASTQDMSSYNEQFF.

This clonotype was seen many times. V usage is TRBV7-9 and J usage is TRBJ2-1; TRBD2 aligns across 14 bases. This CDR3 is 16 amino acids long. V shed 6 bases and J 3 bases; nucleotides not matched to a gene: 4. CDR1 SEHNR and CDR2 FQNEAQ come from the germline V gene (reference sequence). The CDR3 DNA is TGTGCCAGCAGGGGACTAGCGGGGGCCCTCTACAATGAGCAGTTCTTC. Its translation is CASRGLAGALYNEQFF.

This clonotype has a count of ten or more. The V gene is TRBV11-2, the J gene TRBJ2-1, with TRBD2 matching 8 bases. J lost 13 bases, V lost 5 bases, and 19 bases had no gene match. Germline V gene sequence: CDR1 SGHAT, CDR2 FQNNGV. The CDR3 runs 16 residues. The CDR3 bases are TGTGCCAGCAGCCGCGGACTGACTAGCGCCGAGCCCCCCCAGTTCTTC. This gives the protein CASSRGLTSAEPPQFF. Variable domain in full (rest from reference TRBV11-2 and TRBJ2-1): EAGVAQSPRYKIIEKRQSVAFWCNPISGHATLYWYQQILGQGPKLLIQFQNNGVVDDSQLPKDRFSAERLKGVDSTLKIQPAKLEDSAVYLCASSRGLTSAEPPQFFGPGTRLTVL.

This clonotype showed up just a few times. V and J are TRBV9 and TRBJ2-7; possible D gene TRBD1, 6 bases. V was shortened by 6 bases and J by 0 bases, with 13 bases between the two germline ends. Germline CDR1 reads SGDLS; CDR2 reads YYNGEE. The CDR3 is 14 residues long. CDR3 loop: CASNNGQPSYEQYF. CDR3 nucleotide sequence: TGTGCCAGCAACAACGGACAGCCCTCCTACGAGCAGTACTTC.

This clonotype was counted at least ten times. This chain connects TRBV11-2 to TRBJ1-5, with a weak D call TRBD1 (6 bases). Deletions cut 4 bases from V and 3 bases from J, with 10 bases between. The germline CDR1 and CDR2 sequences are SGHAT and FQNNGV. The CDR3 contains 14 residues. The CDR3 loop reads CASSSDRFNQPQHF. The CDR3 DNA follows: TGTGCCAGCAGCTCCGACAGGTTCAATCAGCCCCAGCATTTT.

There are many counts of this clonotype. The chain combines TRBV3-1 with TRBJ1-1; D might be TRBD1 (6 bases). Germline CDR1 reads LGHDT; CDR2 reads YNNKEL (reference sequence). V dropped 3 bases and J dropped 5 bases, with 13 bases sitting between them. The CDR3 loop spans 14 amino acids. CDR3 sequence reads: CASSHSGGGTEAFF. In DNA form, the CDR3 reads TGTGCCAGCAGCCATTCGGGAGGGGGAACTGAAGCTTTCTTT.

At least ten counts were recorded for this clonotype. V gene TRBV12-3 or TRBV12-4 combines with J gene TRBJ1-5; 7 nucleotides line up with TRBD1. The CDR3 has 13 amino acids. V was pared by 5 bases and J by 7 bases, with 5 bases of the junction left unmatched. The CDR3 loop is CASSQGEVQPQHF. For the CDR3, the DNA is TGTGCCAGCAGTCAGGGGGAGGTCCAGCCCCAGCATTTT.

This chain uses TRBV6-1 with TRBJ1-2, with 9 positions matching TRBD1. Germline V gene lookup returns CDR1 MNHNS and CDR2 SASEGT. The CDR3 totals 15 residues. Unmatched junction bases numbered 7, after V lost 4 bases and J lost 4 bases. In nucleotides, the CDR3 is TGTGCCAGCAGTGGACAGGGGGTGAGGAGCTATGGCTACACCTTC. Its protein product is CASSGQGVRSYGYTF.

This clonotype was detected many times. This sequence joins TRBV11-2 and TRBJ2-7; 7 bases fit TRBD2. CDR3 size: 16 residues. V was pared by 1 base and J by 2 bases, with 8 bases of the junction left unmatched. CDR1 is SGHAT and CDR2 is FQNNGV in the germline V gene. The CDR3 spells CASSLVQLALPYEQYF. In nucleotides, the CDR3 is TGTGCCAGCAGCTTAGTCCAACTAGCGCTACCCTACGAGCAGTACTTC.

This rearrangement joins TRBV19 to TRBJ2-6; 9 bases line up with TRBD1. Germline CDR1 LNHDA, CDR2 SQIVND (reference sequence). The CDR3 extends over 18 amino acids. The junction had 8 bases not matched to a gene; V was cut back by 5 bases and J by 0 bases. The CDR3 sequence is CASSAGTGFGSGANVLTF. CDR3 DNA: TGTGCCAGTAGTGCAGGGACAGGGTTCGGCTCTGGGGCCAACGTCCTGACTTTC. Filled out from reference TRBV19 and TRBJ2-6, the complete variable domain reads DGGITQSPKYLFRKEGQNVTLSCEQNLNHDAMYWYRQDPGQGLRLIYYSQIVNDFQKGDIAEGYSVSREKKESFPLTVTSAQKNPTAFYLCASSAGTGFGSGANVLTFGAGSRLTVL.

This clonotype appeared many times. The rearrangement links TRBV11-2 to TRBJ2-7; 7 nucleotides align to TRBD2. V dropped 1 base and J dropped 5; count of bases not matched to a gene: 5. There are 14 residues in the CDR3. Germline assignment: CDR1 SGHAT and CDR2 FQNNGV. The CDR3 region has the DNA TGTGCCAGCAGCTTAGTCTGGCGGGGGAACGAGCAGTACTTC. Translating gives CASSLVWRGNEQYF. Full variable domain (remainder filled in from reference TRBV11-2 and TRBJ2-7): EAGVAQSPRYKIIEKRQSVAFWCNPISGHATLYWYQQILGQGPKLLIQFQNNGVVDDSQLPKDRFSAERLKGVDSTLKIQPAKLEDSAVYLCASSLVWRGNEQYFGPGTRLTVT.

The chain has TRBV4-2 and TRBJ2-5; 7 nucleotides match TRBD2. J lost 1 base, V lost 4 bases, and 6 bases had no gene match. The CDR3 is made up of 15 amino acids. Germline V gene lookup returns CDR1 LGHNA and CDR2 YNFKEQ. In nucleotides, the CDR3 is TGTGCCAGCAGCCTCTCCGGGGGGACCCAAGAGACCCAGTACTTC. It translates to CASSLSGGTQETQYF.

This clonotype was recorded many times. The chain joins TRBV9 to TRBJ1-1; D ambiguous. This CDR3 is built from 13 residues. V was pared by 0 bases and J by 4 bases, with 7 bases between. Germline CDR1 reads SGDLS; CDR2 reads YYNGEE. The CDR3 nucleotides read TGTGCCAGCAGCGTAGGGGTCCTCACTGAAGCTTTCTTT. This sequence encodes CASSVGVLTEAFF.

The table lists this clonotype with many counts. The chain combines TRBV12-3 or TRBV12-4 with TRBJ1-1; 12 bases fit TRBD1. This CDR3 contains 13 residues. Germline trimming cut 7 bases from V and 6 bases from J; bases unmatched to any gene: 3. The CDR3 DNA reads TGTGCCAGCATTAGGGACAGGGGGCCTGAAGCTTTCTTT. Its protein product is CASIRDRGPEAFF.

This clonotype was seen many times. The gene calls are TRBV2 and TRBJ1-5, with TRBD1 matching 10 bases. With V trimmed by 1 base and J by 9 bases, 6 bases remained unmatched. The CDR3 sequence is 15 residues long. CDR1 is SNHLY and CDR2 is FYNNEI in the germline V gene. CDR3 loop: CASSEGGQGTLPQHF. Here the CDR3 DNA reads TGTGCCAGCAGTGAAGGGGGACAGGGGACGTTGCCCCAGCATTTT. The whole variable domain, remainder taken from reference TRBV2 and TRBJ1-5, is EPEVTQTPSHQVTQMGQEVILRCVPISNHLYFYWYRQILGQKVEFLVSFYNNEISEKSEIFDDQFSVERPDGSNFTLKIRSTKLEDSAMYFCASSEGGQGTLPQHFGDGTRLSIL.

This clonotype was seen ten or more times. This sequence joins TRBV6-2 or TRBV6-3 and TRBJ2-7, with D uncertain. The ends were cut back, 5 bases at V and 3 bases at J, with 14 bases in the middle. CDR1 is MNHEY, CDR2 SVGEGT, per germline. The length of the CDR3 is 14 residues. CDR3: CASSHRALGYEQYF. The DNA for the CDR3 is TGTGCCAGCAGTCACCGGGCCCTGGGCTACGAGCAGTACTTC.

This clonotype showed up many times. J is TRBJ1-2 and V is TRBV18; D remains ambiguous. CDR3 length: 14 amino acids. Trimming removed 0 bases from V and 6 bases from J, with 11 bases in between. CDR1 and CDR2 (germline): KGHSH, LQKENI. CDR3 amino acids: CASSPPERWDGYTF. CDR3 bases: TGTGCCAGCTCACCACCGGAAAGGTGGGATGGCTACACCTTC.

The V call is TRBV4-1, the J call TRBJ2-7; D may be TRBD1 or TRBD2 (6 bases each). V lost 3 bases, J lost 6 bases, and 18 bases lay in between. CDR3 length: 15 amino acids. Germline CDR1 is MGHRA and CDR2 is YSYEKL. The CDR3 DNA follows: TGCGCCAGCAGCCAGGAGGGGGAAAGGTTCGCCGAGCAGTACTTC. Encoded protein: CASSQEGERFAEQYF.

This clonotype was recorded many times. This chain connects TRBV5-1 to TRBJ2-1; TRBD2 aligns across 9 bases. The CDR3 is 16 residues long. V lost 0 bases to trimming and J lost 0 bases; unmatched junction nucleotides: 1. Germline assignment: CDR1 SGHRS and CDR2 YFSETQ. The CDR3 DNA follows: TGCGCCAGCAGCTTGGAAGCGGGAGGCTCCTACAATGAGCAGTTCTTC. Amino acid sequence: CASSLEAGGSYNEQFF.

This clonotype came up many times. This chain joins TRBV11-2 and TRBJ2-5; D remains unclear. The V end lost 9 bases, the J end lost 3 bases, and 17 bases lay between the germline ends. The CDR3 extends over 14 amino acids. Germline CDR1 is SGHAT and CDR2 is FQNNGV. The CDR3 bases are TGTGCCAGTACTGCTTGGGCTGGAAAAGAGACCCAGTACTTC. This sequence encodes CASTAWAGKETQYF.